This T cell receptor (beta chain) was recorded in a study of cytomegalovirus exposure and HLA in healthy donors. The study's findings and limits: A later look showed TCR association rates differing by HLA locus, highest for DRB1 and lowest for HLA-C. Sequence variants that were highly shared formed a cluster that was likely a sequencing artifact.

In the PCR, 60 Vbeta and 13 Jbeta primers were used. Profiling relied on immunoSEQ multiplex PCR, and the TCRdb table lists in-frame clones only, not all of them. The sample holds approximately 170,000 clones; more than 60% are singletons and the top ten take 2.5% to 3.5%. The V gene's germline CDR1 is SNHLY and CDR2 FYNNEI. V dropped 5 bases and J dropped 5 bases, with 12 bases sitting between them. This CDR3 is built from 13 residues. This clone occurred a few times. No antigen is known for it. This TCR came from a female donor in good health and CMV-seronegative. The rearrangement joins TRBV2 to TRBJ2-5; no clear D gene. Sample: PBMCs. The CDR3 DNA reads as TGTGCCAGCAGTTTTCTAGAATGGGAGACCCAGTACTTC. It yields the protein CASSFLEWETQYF.